This TCR beta chain was identified in a study of shared clonotypes between healthy human individuals (dated by TCRdb to between 2020 and 2021). General notes on the study: A couple of women and three men aged 18 to 49 years were included in the cohort. To estimate repertoire size and how much clonotype sharing occurs between individuals, the study deeply sequenced the blood TCR repertoires of roughly 5 healthy adults. To increase sequencing depth and limit assay-specific biases, TCR repertoire library preparation and sequencing were carried out by different laboratories using diverse techniques. For each donor, CD4 naive and CD4 memory were each given three plates, CD8 naive was given two plates, and CD8 memory was given one plate. Leukapheresis yielded between about 0.94 and 9.5 billion PBMCs per donor. Results the study describes overall, beyond this receptor: When four donors were compared, the shared fraction of clonotypes was about 5.5% for naive CD4, over 3% for naive CD8, 2.3% for memory CD4, and roughly 0.4% for memory CD8. Pairwise subsampling indicated that sequencing depth was expected to affect the degree of clonotype sharing among donors. Incomplete sequencing was indicated by rarefaction of sorted-subset datasets, despite the large sequencing depth. Only blood was sampled, and tissue TCR repertoires likely differ from those in blood. Compared with non-shared clonotypes, clonotypes shared by all four sorted-subset donors had higher generation probabilities. Because the study included a small number of donors, the genetic and exposure-history diversity represented was limited. Naive subsets generally had larger estimated clonotype richness than memory subsets.

CD8 naive samples were obtained by positive selection for CCR7 among CD45RO-negative cells, yielding a CD45RA+CCR7+ population from which TemRA cells were excluded. Donors were healthy HIV-negative adults with no recently reported acute infections or vaccinations. Every donor was a Caucasian adult residing in Nashville, Tennessee, USA. Blood was obtained by leukapheresis, after which PBMCs were separated by Ficoll-Histopaque density gradient centrifugation and cryopreserved in liquid nitrogen vapor phase. Analytical flow cytometry was used to check the purity and quantity of each magnetically sorted T cell population. From each sorted fraction, genomic DNA was isolated and quantified by UV absorbance on a Nanodrop 2000c. Using the deep immunoSEQ assay, TCR CDR3 regions were amplified from genomic DNA by multiplex PCR. Extracted genomic DNA from each cell subset was spread evenly across all wells of several immunoSEQ 96-well plates, with each plate serving as a replicate. Each replicate PCR for sorted subsets received 200 ng genomic DNA, equal to tens of thousands of T cell genomes. Purified libraries were measured with a Qubit 3.0 fluorometer, size-checked on a Bioanalyzer 2100, and measured again with the KAPA Library Quantification kit. Every immunoSEQ 96-well plate was sequenced on a separate single-read 150-cycle Illumina NextSeq 550 flow cell. The authors processed their data as follows. Because the immunoSEQ output included only junctional sequences and no quality scores, the filtering could not be the same as the filtering used for full-length reads. Sequences were annotated with PyIR, a Python wrapper for IgBLAST v1.9, using IMGT germline references to assign V/J genes and CDR3. Reads were filtered out if the reads had weak V/J assignments (E-value above 1e-6), no CDR3, stop codons, out-of-frame junctions, or ambiguous translated residues. V3J clonotypes were defined by identical inferred V gene, J gene, and CDR3 amino acid sequence. Percentage overlap between repertoires was calculated by dividing the number of shared unique clonotypes by the size of the smaller repertoire. RTK rarefaction, the Chao1 estimator, and Recon v2.1 estimates of unobserved clonotypes were used to assess repertoire richness. Generation probabilities were computed with OLGA for all TCRbeta clonotypes obtained by the gDNA method from four donors. Held by TCRdb, this immuneACCESS table contains in-frame sequences only and omits some clones. Under half of the omission traces to an unresolved V gene where checked; the cause of the rest is unknown. The V and J calls and clone size are taken from that table; D and trimming were inferred from the DNA. This sample gives about 870,000 clones in total; about 92% of them show up just once. The ten biggest clones cover 24% of the sample.

Reading the germline V gene gives CDR1 SGHVS and CDR2 FQNEAQ. Measured from the cysteine to the phenylalanine, the CDR3 is 12 residues long. The read is trimmed to its CDR3 DNA, 36 bases read in frame from base 1. The germline ends are 11 bases apart after V is trimmed by 6 bases and J by 5 bases. This clone was picked up one time. Its antigen remains unidentified. It has no much larger one-base neighbor in the sample; base qualities were not kept. The receptor was derived from a man aged 25-45 years in good health. Sequencing was done on a sample of naive CD8+ T cells sorted from blood. The cell subset or site label of this sample denotes: CD45RA+CCR7+. The chain couples TRBV7-8 to TRBJ2-7; the D gene assignment is ambiguous. The CDR3 has the sequence CASSRGQNEQYF. The nucleotide sequence is TGTGCCAGCAGTCGAGGTCAAAACGAGCAGTACTTC.